These 7 T cell receptor beta chains share one sample of origin, sequenced in a study of cytomegalovirus exposure and HLA in healthy donors. In the PCR, 60 Vbeta and 13 Jbeta primers were used. Some clones are missing from TCRdb's copy, which holds only in-frame ones; the method was immunoSEQ multiplex PCR. The sample consists of around 220,000 clones, more than 65% of them appearing once. Sequencing was performed on PBMCs. Receptor source: a woman aged 25 to 39 in good health and CMV-seronegative.

The chain has TRBV15 and TRBJ1-2; 7 positions match TRBD1. CDR3 size: 14 residues. The trim removed 0 bases at V and 8 bases at J, leaving 6 bases unmatched. Germline assignment: CDR1 LNHNV and CDR2 YYDKDF (reference sequence). CDR3 in DNA: TGTGCCACCAGCAGAGATCGGGGACAGTTGGGCTACACCTTC. Its protein is CATSRDRGQLGYTF. The full variable domain, rest sourced from reference TRBV15 and TRBJ1-2, is DAMVIQNPRYQVTQFGKPVTLSCSQTLNHNVMYWYQQKSSQAPKLLFHYYDKDFNNEADTPDNFQSRRPNTSFCFLDIRSPGLGDTAMYLCATSRDRGQLGYTFGSGTRLTVV.

This rearrangement joins TRBV7-2 to TRBJ1-2, with TRBD1 identical over 11 bases. Germline V gives CDR1 SGHTA, CDR2 FQGNSA. The CDR3 runs 15 residues. V was pared by 2 bases and J by 7 bases, with 6 bases of the junction left unmatched. The CDR3 spells CASSLWGQGEGGYTF. CDR3 nucleotide sequence: TGTGCCAGCAGCTTATGGGGACAGGGGGAAGGTGGCTACACCTTC. Based on the CDR3 plus reference TRBV7-2 and TRBJ1-2, the full variable domain is GAGVSQSPSNKVTEKGKDVELRCDPISGHTALYWYRQSLGQGLEFLIYFQGNSAPDKSGLPSDRFSAERTGGSVSTLTIQRTQQEDSAVYLCASSLWGQGEGGYTFGSGTRLTVV.

This clone was counted between two and nine times. V usage is TRBV7-9 and J usage is TRBJ2-7; a weak D match, TRBD1 (6 bases). The germline CDR1 and CDR2 sequences are SEHNR and FQNEAQ (reference sequence). The V gene lost 6 bases and the J gene lost 6 bases, with 15 bases spanning the gap. The CDR3 runs to 13 residues. CDR3 sequence reads: CASSGGRPGEQYF. The CDR3 DNA follows: TGTGCCAGCAGTGGGGGCCGGCCAGGCGAGCAGTACTTC.

This clone appeared a few times. In DNA form, the CDR3 reads TGTGCCAGTAGTATGGCTAGCGGGAGCCACGAGCAGTACTTC. Translated: CASSMASGSHEQYF. The chain uses TRBV19 and TRBJ2-7; TRBD2 matches at 10 bases. This CDR3 is built from 14 residues. Trimming took 3 bases from V and 5 from J; bases not matched to a gene: 4. The germline CDR1 and CDR2 sequences are LNHDA and SQIVND (reference sequence).

V gene TRBV19 combines with J gene TRBJ2-1; TRBD2 aligns across 9 bases. The CDR3 length is 15 residues. J was trimmed by 3 bases and V by 1 base; bases with no gene match: 1. Germline V gives CDR1 LNHDA, CDR2 SQIVND (reference sequence). DNA for the CDR3: TGTGCCAGTAGTATAGCTAGCGGGGACTACAATGAGCAGTTCTTC. As protein: CASSIASGDYNEQFF.

V and J are TRBV4-1 and TRBJ2-7; a possible D gene is TRBD2 (5 bases). This CDR3 comprises 15 residues. The germline V gene has CDR1 MGHRA and CDR2 YSYEKL. V gave up 0 bases and J gave up 4 bases, with 13 bases separating them. The CDR3 nucleotides are TGCGCCAGCAGCCAAGATAAGGGATTAGCGTACGAGCAGTACTTC. Translated: CASSQDKGLAYEQYF.

This clone was counted between two and nine times. This rearrangement joins TRBV9 to TRBJ1-6; tentatively, D is TRBD1 (6 bases). This CDR3 comprises 15 residues. Looked up from germline, CDR1 is SGDLS and CDR2 is YYNGEE. V was clipped by 3 bases and J by 9 bases, with 16 bases between them. The CDR3 nucleotides are TGTGCCAGCAGCGCAACCGGGACAACGGGTTCACCCCTCCACTTT. Residues: CASSATGTTGSPLHF.